This TCR beta chain is from a study of breast tumors, draining lymph nodes, adjacent tissues. Study observations and caveats: The lymph node origin of tumor T cells was framed as consistent with a hypothesis, not demonstrated. Tumors had less TCR diversity than lymph nodes, more than nontumor tissue. Luminal-like breast cancer showed significantly greater tumor-nontumor repertoire similarity than basal-like breast cancer did.

TCRdb itself ran the multiplex PCR reads through MiXCR, one entry per CDR3 protein. The sample lists roughly 260,000 distinct CDR3 sequences, 30% to 35% occurring once. Ten or more counts support this clonotype. Its antigen is as yet unknown. Breast cancer patients provided tissue from their axillary draining lymph nodes. This clonotype was obtained from a female donor with breast cancer. Some clones in this sample may be carry-over from other donors' samples. The sample consisted of axillary lymph node tissue.

CDR3 DNA: TGTGCCAGCAGCCGTCTAGCGGGAACCTACGAGCAGTACTTC. Translation gives CASSRLAGTYEQYF. The J gene is TRBJ2-7, the V gene TRBV7-8, with 9 bases aligning to TRBD2. Germline V CDR1 and CDR2: SGHVS, FQNEAQ. With V trimmed by 5 bases and J by 2 bases, 4 bases remained unmatched. This CDR3 contains 14 residues.